This passage covers 26 T cell receptor beta chains from one sample sequenced in a study of monozygotic twins with inflammatory bowel disease. TCRdb re-called the 5' RACE reads and gives one entry per CDR3 protein, without DNA. The table counts fewer than 110,000 distinct CDR3 sequences; approximately 1.8% lies in the top ten. The sample consisted of blood. Source of these receptors: a human donor with ulcerative colitis or Crohn's disease, or a healthy co-twin of an affected twin (not recorded which).

The V and J genes are TRBV20-1 and TRBJ2-5; TCRdb lists TRBD2, though no DNA is available to test this call. Germline V gene data show CDR1 as DFQATT and CDR2 as SNEGSKA (reference sequence). This CDR3 contains 13 residues. CDR3 sequence: CSASRGSGETQYF.

The CDR3 here is CSARQGGVGNQPQHF. The chain has TRBV20-1 and TRBJ1-5; TCRdb names TRBD1, which stays unverified in the absence of DNA. Germline assignment: CDR1 DFQATT and CDR2 SNEGSKA (reference sequence). The CDR3 extends over 15 amino acids.

The rearrangement joins TRBV11-2 to TRBJ2-1; TCRdb names TRBD1, which stays unverified in the absence of DNA. Germline CDR1 SGHAT, CDR2 FQNNGV. The CDR3 consists of 18 residues. CDR3 region: CASSLDRGLTYRNNEQFF.

The chain uses TRBV7-2 and TRBJ1-2. The CDR3 consists of 12 residues. In germline, CDR1 is SGHTA, CDR2 FQGNSA. CDR3 amino acids: CASTMESRGYTF.

This sequence joins TRBV29-1 and TRBJ2-1. There are 13 residues in the CDR3. Germline assignment: CDR1 SQVTM and CDR2 ANQGSEA. The CDR3 protein is CSVITLKNNEQFF.

V usage is TRBV5-4 and J usage is TRBJ1-6. The CDR3 has 15 amino acids. Germline loops: CDR1 SGHNT, CDR2 YYREEE (reference sequence). The CDR3 is CASSSEWQVNSPLHF.

The rearrangement links TRBV4-3 to TRBJ2-3; without DNA, the TCRdb call of TRBD1 cannot be checked. This CDR3 comprises 15 residues. The germline V gene has CDR1 LGHNA and CDR2 YSLEER. This chain's CDR3 is CASSQETAGPDTQYF.

CDR3: CSVSATNEKLFF. The genes are TRBV29-1 and TRBJ1-4. The CDR3 is made up of 12 amino acids. CDR1 and CDR2 (germline): SQVTM, ANQGSEA. The full variable domain, rest sourced from reference TRBV29-1 and TRBJ1-4, is SAVISQKPSRDICQRGTSLTIQCQVDSQVTMMFWYRQQPGQSLTLIATANQGSEATYESGFVIDKFPISRPNLTFSTLTVSNMSPEDSSIYLCSVSATNEKLFFGSGTQLSVL.

The CDR3 loop is CASIFRSGGNNEQFF. The gene calls are TRBV5-1 and TRBJ2-1; TCRdb reports TRBD2, a call that lacks DNA to check it against. The CDR3 runs 15 residues. The germline V gene encodes CDR1 SGHRS and CDR2 YFSETQ.

The chain combines TRBV7-9 with TRBJ2-1; TCRdb calls TRBD2, which cannot be checked without DNA. Per the germline V gene, CDR1 is SEHNR and CDR2 is FQNEAQ (reference sequence). This CDR3 spans 17 amino acids. The CDR3 reads CASSLVGGRESNNEQFF.

The chain recombines TRBV7-3 with TRBJ2-3; TCRdb picks TRBD2, but there is no DNA to check that call. The CDR3 covers 20 residues. The germline V gene encodes CDR1 SGHTA and CDR2 FQGTGA. CDR3: CASSRGSGLAVGGHRFTQYF.

The chain is built from TRBV30 and TRBJ1-4. Germline CDR1 GTSNPN, CDR2 SVGIG (reference sequence). The CDR3 is 11 amino acids. The CDR3 here is CAWSVTEKLFF. Based on the CDR3 plus reference TRBV30 and TRBJ1-4, the full variable domain is SQTIHQWPATLVQPVGSPLSLECTVEGTSNPNLYWYRQAAGRGLQLLFYSVGIGQISSEVPQNLSASRPQDRQFILSSKKLLLSDSGFYLCAWSVTEKLFFGSGTQLSVL.

The chain recombines TRBV25-1 with TRBJ2-1. The CDR3 sequence is 14 residues long. The V gene's germline CDR1 is MGHDK and CDR2 SYGVNS. The CDR3 protein is CAFDWGCSINEQFF.

The gene calls are TRBV10-3 and TRBJ2-7; there is no DNA to check the TCRdb D call of TRBD2. CDR3 length: 13 residues. Germline loops: CDR1 ENHRY, CDR2 SYGVKD. The CDR3 here is CATQLAATYEQYF.

The chain has TRBV5-1 and TRBJ2-7. Germline assignment: CDR1 SGHRS and CDR2 YFSETQ. The CDR3 covers 12 residues. The CDR3 here is CASSSTPEEQYF.

V and J are TRBV7-2 and TRBJ1-1. The CDR3 runs to 13 residues. Germline CDR1 is SGHTA and CDR2 is FQGNSA. CDR3 sequence: CASSLDRWGEAFF.

The rearrangement uses TRBV28 and TRBJ1-6; TCRdb reports TRBD1, a call that lacks DNA to check it against. Germline assignment: CDR1 MDHEN and CDR2 SYDVKM. CDR3 length: 19 residues. CDR3 sequence: CASRTLLLPGGRGNSPLHF. The variable domain in full, completed from reference TRBV28 and TRBJ1-6, reads DVKVTQSSRYLVKRTGEKVFLECVQDMDHENMFWYRQDPGLGLRLIYFSYDVKMKEKGDIPEGYSVSREKKERFSLILESASTNQTSMYLCASRTLLLPGGRGNSPLHFGNGTRLTVT.

The chain links TRBV6-5 to TRBJ1-1. CDR1 and CDR2 from the germline V gene are MNHEY and SVGAGI. This CDR3 contains 14 residues. CDR3 in amino acids: CASSLYGLNTEAFF.

The chain employs TRBV20-1 and TRBJ2-2; the D call of TRBD2 rests on TCRdb alone, since no DNA is present to check it. Germline lookup yields CDR1 DFQATT and CDR2 SNEGSKA (reference sequence). CDR3 length equals 15 residues. The CDR3: CSARRLAGYTGELFF.

This chain links TRBV10-3 with TRBJ2-3; no DNA is available, so the TRBD1 call from TCRdb remains unchecked. Germline lookup yields CDR1 ENHRY and CDR2 SYGVKD. This CDR3 spans 13 amino acids. CDR3 amino acids: CAISSGHTDTQYF.

The chain is built from TRBV12-3 or TRBV12-4 and TRBJ2-2. The CDR3 covers 12 residues. The CDR3 loop is CASGDTAGELFF.

V gene TRBV7-2 combines with J gene TRBJ2-3; TCRdb returns TRBD1, unconfirmable since there is no DNA. Germline V CDR1 and CDR2: SGHTA, FQGNSA. CDR3 length equals 18 residues. CDR3 residues: CASSLARLGDRFTDTQYF.

The CDR3 loop reads CASIGVGYEQYF. V and J are TRBV5-1 and TRBJ2-7. The CDR3 has 12 amino acids. Germline V gene data show CDR1 as SGHRS and CDR2 as YFSETQ.

This chain connects TRBV20-1 to TRBJ2-7; without DNA, the TCRdb call of TRBD2 cannot be checked. CDR1 is DFQATT, CDR2 SNEGSKA, per germline (reference sequence). CDR3 size: 18 residues. The CDR3 sequence is CSAESGLAGGPRPYEQYF.

This CDR3 reads CSARDQSGLHYEQYF. V and J are TRBV20-1 and TRBJ2-7; there is no DNA to check the TCRdb D call of TRBD2. This CDR3 has 15 residues. CDR1 is DFQATT, CDR2 SNEGSKA, per germline (reference sequence).

V gene TRBV29-1 combines with J gene TRBJ2-7; TCRdb returns TRBD2, unconfirmable since there is no DNA. Looked up from germline, CDR1 is SQVTM and CDR2 is ANQGSEA. CDR3 length equals 18 residues. CDR3 sequence reads: CSVVGTSGSLSLIYEQYF.